A single T cell receptor beta chain is shown here with its context. This record comes from a study of blood T cell repertoires in COVID-19. About the study: T cells, B-cell-depleted T cells, or PBMCs supplied cDNA or gDNA.

Original handling: From reference gene primer amplification, estimates of nucleated cell counts were derived. The table came from immunoSEQ multiplex PCR; TCRdb's copy has only in-frame clones and leaves some out. V and J calls plus clone size are reproduced from that table; the DNA served to infer D and trimming. Found here are some 350,000 clones, more than 70% of them singletons; the top ten hold 3%. There are 14 residues in the CDR3. V was cut by 1 base and J by 2 bases, with 8 bases left in between. The germline V gene has CDR1 SGHAT and CDR2 FQNNGV. The rearrangement links TRBV11-2 to TRBJ1-2, with a possible D match to TRBD1 (5 bases). The sample was peripheral blood. The receptor was derived from a man aged 25 to 40 with active or convalescent COVID-19. CDR3: CASSLAAGNYGYTF. The CDR3, as DNA: TGTGCCAGCAGCTTAGCGGCAGGGAACTATGGCTACACCTTC.